This T cell receptor (beta chain) was retrieved from a study of shared clonotypes between healthy human individuals. In the source study's methods: ImmunoSEQ sequences covered only the junction and lacked quality scores; filtering therefore differed. Clones were read by immunoSEQ multiplex PCR, and TCRdb kept only the in-frame ones, dropping some. Clone size and the V and J calls come from that table; the DNA yielded D and trimming. The data contain around 1.9 million clones, 85% to 95% of them singletons. The CDR3 loop spans 18 amino acids. Germline V gene data show CDR1 as MDHEN and CDR2 as SYDVKM. Trimming removed 8 bases from V and 0 bases from J; junction bases left unmatched: 14. CD45RO negativity and positive selection for CCR7 defined naive CD8 cells, a population that excluded terminally differentiated effector memory CD45RA+ cells.

The sequence was collected from a young man in good health. Some clones in this sample may be carry-over from other donors' samples. The specimen sequenced was naive CD8+ T cells from PBMCs. This sequence joins TRBV28 and TRBJ1-5, with 9 bases that match TRBD1. The CDR3 region is CASLGGTGLLYSNQPQHF. The DNA for the CDR3 is TGTGCCAGCCTCGGGGGGACAGGGCTCTTGTATAGCAATCAGCCCCAGCATTTT.